A single sample is the source of the 5 T cell receptor beta chains below, sequenced in a study of blood T cell repertoires in COVID-19. Repertoires were generated with immunoSEQ multiplex PCR, while TCRdb's copy carries only in-frame clones and drops some. The table has about 200,000 clones, roughly 90% seen once. Sequenced material: peripheral blood. These receptors originate from a man between 18 and 29 years old with active or convalescent COVID-19.

On this clone: The same CDR3 arises from other DNA sequences in this sample as well. V and J are TRBV20-1 and TRBJ1-1; D is unresolved. CDR3 size: 12 residues. The V gene lost 3 bases and the J gene lost 1 base, with 6 bases spanning the gap. Germline CDR1 reads DFQATT; CDR2 reads SNEGSKA (reference sequence). CDR3 nucleotide sequence: TGCAGTGCTAGTTCAGGGAACACTGAAGCTTTCTTT. It encodes CSASSGNTEAFF.

The chain employs TRBV7-3 and TRBJ1-2; maybe TRBD1 (6 bases). The CDR3 has 14 amino acids. Trimming stripped 5 bases from V and 10 bases from J, with 20 bases between. The germline CDR1 and CDR2 sequences are SGHTA and FQGTGA. This chain's CDR3 is CASSPTVGGGLYTF. CDR3 nucleotides: TGTGCCAGCAGCCCCACAGTCGGCGGGGGGCTCTACACCTTC.

V gene TRBV2 combines with J gene TRBJ1-5; a possible D gene is TRBD1 (6 bases). CDR1 SNHLY and CDR2 FYNNEI come from the germline V gene. CDR3 size: 14 residues. V was trimmed by 4 bases and J by 5 bases, leaving 12 bases between them. CDR3 DNA: TGTGCCAGCAGTGTACAGGGAATGGATCAGCCCCAGCATTTT. Translated, it gives CASSVQGMDQPQHF.

The rearrangement joins TRBV6-1 to TRBJ2-1; TRBD2 is a possible D gene (6 bases). This CDR3 has 13 residues. V was trimmed by 2 bases and J by 4 bases, leaving 6 bases between them. Germline CDR1 and CDR2: MNHNS and SASEGT. DNA of the CDR3: TGTGCCAGCAGTGAACGGGGGTACAATGAGCAGTTCTTC. It specifies CASSERGYNEQFF.

The chain couples TRBV19 to TRBJ2-2, with D unresolved. Trimming took off 3 bases at V and 5 bases at J, with 7 bases between the two ends. The CDR3 contains 13 residues. Germline CDR1 and CDR2: LNHDA and SQIVND (reference sequence). In nucleotides, the CDR3 is TGTGCCAGTAGTATTAGTGGTACCGGGGAGCTGTTTTTT. Translating it yields CASSISGTGELFF. The variable domain in full, completed from reference TRBV19 and TRBJ2-2, reads DGGITQSPKYLFRKEGQNVTLSCEQNLNHDAMYWYRQDPGQGLRLIYYSQIVNDFQKGDIAEGYSVSREKKESFPLTVTSAQKNPTAFYLCASSISGTGELFFGEGSRLTVL.